Listed below are T cell receptor beta chains from one sample, sequenced in a study of cytomegalovirus exposure and HLA in healthy donors. Using immunoSEQ multiplex PCR, the repertoire was profiled, and TCRdb retains in-frame clones only, with some absent. The sample lists about 98,000 clones, roughly 87% seen once, with under 4.5% in the top ten. Specimen: PBMCs. These receptors came from a woman in her twenties or thirties in good health and CMV-seronegative. CDR3s include the opening cysteine and the closing phenylalanine or tryptophan. The order of the fields is clone size, V gene, J gene, D gene, CDR3 protein, CDR3 DNA. A D gene is named only where the DNA matches it firmly. Clone size is stated in some rows and not others, as once, few, many or a class when expanded.

NA	TRBV18	TRBJ1-1	NA	CASSTTGTEAFF	TGTGCCAGCTCCACCACGGGGACTGAAGCTTTCTTT
NA	TRBV5-1	TRBJ1-3	NA	CASSSTGSGNTIYF	TGCGCCAGCAGCTCGACGGGCTCTGGAAACACCATATATTTT
NA	TRBV5-3	TRBJ1-2	NA	CARSLDRRRRDGYTF	TGTGCCAGAAGCTTGGATCGAAGAAGAAGAGATGGCTACACCTTC
NA	TRBV28	TRBJ2-2	TRBD2	CASSLSTSGRVPGELFF	TGTGCCAGCAGTTTATCGACTAGCGGGAGAGTCCCCGGGGAGCTGTTTTTT
NA	TRBV18	TRBJ1-3	NA	CASSPGTAENTIYF	TGTGCCAGCTCACCAGGAACGGCGGAGAACACCATATATTTT
NA	TRBV7-3	TRBJ2-7	NA	CASSFDYSTQQYF	TGTGCCAGCAGCTTTGACTACTCTACGCAGCAGTACTTC
NA	TRBV27	TRBJ2-7	NA	CASSLAGVFPYEQYF	TGTGCCAGCAGTTTGGCAGGGGTTTTTCCCTACGAGCAGTACTTC
NA	TRBV5-6	TRBJ2-3	NA	CASSPPGPGTDTQYF	TGTGCCAGCAGCCCCCCAGGCCCTGGGACAGATACGCAGTATTTT
NA	TRBV7-8	TRBJ1-5	TRBD1	CASSGGTGGQPQHF	TGTGCCAGCAGCGGAGGGACAGGCGGCCAGCCCCAGCATTTT
NA	TRBV9	TRBJ2-3	NA	CASSVVAGTDTQYF	TGTGCCAGCAGCGTAGTAGCGGGCACAGATACGCAGTATTTT
NA	TRBV5-1	TRBJ2-7	TRBD2	CASKRPGLAYEQYF	TGCGCCAGCAAACGTCCGGGACTAGCCTACGAGCAGTACTTC
NA	TRBV6-4	TRBJ1-1	TRBD1	CASSEEGAGEAFF	TGTGCCAGCAGTGAGGAGGGGGCAGGTGAAGCTTTCTTT
few	TRBV6-9	TRBJ1-1	NA	CANSRENTEAFF	TGTGCCAACTCACGGGAGAACACTGAAGCTTTCTTT
NA	TRBV5-1	TRBJ2-1	TRBD2	CASSSSGTSGSREQFF	TGCGCCAGCAGCTCATCCGGGACTAGCGGGAGCCGCGAGCAGTTCTTC
NA	TRBV28	TRBJ1-2	NA	CASNGFNYGYTF	TGTGCCAGCAACGGGTTTAACTATGGCTACACCTTC
NA	TRBV5-6	TRBJ1-3	NA	CASSRQGGAGNTIYF	TGTGCCAGCAGCCGACAAGGAGGGGCTGGAAACACCATATATTTT
NA	TRBV6-5	TRBJ2-1	TRBD1	CASRTWTGVNEQFF	TGTGCCAGCAGAACGTGGACAGGGGTCAATGAGCAGTTCTTC
few	TRBV4-2	TRBJ2-4	TRBD1	CASSHPGTGGNIQYF	TGTGCCAGCAGCCACCCCGGGACAGGAGGAAACATTCAGTACTTC
NA	TRBV18	TRBJ2-3	NA	CASSQASTDTQYF	TGTGCCAGCTCGCAAGCTAGCACAGATACGCAGTATTTT
NA	TRBV19	TRBJ2-1	TRBD2	CASSILGGYNEQFF	TGTGCCAGTAGTATTCTCGGGGGGTACAATGAGCAGTTCTTC
NA	TRBV4-1	TRBJ2-1	NA	CASSSDGGLNEQFF	TGCGCCAGCAGCTCAGACGGCGGGCTCAATGAGCAGTTCTTC
NA	TRBV7-2	TRBJ1-1	TRBD1	CASSMDRGQGAFF	TGTGCCAGCTCGATGGACAGGGGGCAAGGAGCTTTCTTT
NA	TRBV7-8	TRBJ1-1	NA	CASSQGWGAEAFF	TGTGCCAGCAGCCAAGGCTGGGGGGCTGAAGCTTTCTTT
NA	TRBV28	TRBJ1-5	NA	CASSRARGGYSNQPQHF	TGTGCCAGCAGCCGAGCTCGGGGGGGGTATAGCAATCAGCCCCAGCATTTT
NA	TRBV6-5	TRBJ2-1	TRBD2	CASRTRLAGDHEQFF	TGTGCCAGCAGAACCCGACTAGCGGGGGACCATGAGCAGTTCTTC